This T cell receptor (beta chain) was captured in a study of CD8 T cells in Susac syndrome. J lost 7 bases, V lost 3 bases, and 5 bases had no gene match. The CDR3 totals 13 residues. CDR1 and CDR2 (germline): LNHDA, SQIVND (reference sequence). Random hexamers were used to reverse transcribe an amount of roughly 0.45 to 1 ug RNA. The immunoSEQ assay covered 54 Vbeta and 13 Jbeta segments for CDR3. One entry per CDR3 protein results from TCRdb running MiXCR on the immunoSEQ multiplex PCR reads. The top ten clones hold under 0.15% of a sample with about 430,000 distinct CDR3 sequences, more than 80% of them seen once.

The chain uses TRBV19 and TRBJ1-1; TRBD1 aligns across 7 bases. The sequence was obtained from a human donor with multiple sclerosis. Specimen: CD8+ T cells from PBMCs. The CDR3 sequence is CASSIFSGGEAFF. The CDR3 DNA sequence: TGTGCCAGTAGTATTTTTTCAGGGGGTGAAGCTTTCTTT.